These 27 T cell receptor beta chains originate from one sample sequenced in a study of T cells in Graves' hyperthyroidism and ophthalmopathy. RNA transcripts served as the template for amplifying TCR beta CDR3 regions. HTBI primers were employed in a first-round RT-PCR of the TCR CDR3. From the multiplex PCR reads, TCRdb called clonotypes with MiXCR, one entry per CDR3 protein. The top ten clones hold about 14% of a sample with 330,000 or so distinct CDR3 sequences, 15% to 20% of them seen once. The sequenced material came from blood. These receptors originate from a woman aged 40 to 50 with Graves' ophthalmopathy.

J is TRBJ2-7 and V is TRBV7-2; either TRBD1 or TRBD2 may supply D (6 bases each). V was pared by 5 bases and J by 7 bases, with 18 bases between. The CDR3 sequence is 14 residues long. Germline values: CDR1 SGHTA, CDR2 FQGNSA. CDR3 sequence: CASSLGGNFREQYF. For the CDR3, the DNA is TGTGCCAGCAGCCTAGGGGGGAATTTCCGGGAGCAGTACTTC.

This clonotype was picked up many times. The V gene is TRBV7-9, the J gene TRBJ2-7; D not certain. Between the trimmed V and J ends, which lost 5 bases and 6 bases, there was a span of 14 bases. CDR3 length: 13 amino acids. Per germline, CDR1 SEHNR and CDR2 FQNEAQ (reference sequence). The CDR3 coding sequence is TGTGCCAGCAGCGCCCTTGTGAGGCGCGAGCAGTACTTC. This encodes CASSALVRREQYF.

This clonotype showed up many times. The V and J genes are TRBV4-2 and TRBJ1-6; TRBD1 might be the D (6 bases). Trimming took off 2 bases at V and 7 bases at J, with 18 bases between the two ends. This CDR3 spans 17 amino acids. Per the germline V gene, CDR1 is LGHNA and CDR2 is YNFKEQ. CDR3 region: CASSQRVAGVRNSPLHF. The CDR3 nucleotides are TGTGCCAGCAGCCAACGAGTCGCAGGGGTTCGCAATTCACCCCTCCACTTT.

This clonotype was recorded many times. The J gene is TRBJ2-7, the V gene TRBV5-6; perhaps D is TRBD1 or TRBD2 (5 bases each). The V end lost 1 base, the J end lost 4 bases, and 15 bases lay between the germline ends. There are 15 residues in the CDR3. CDR1 and CDR2 (germline): SGHDT, YYEEEE. This chain's CDR3 is CASSLWQGTGYEQYF. In DNA form, the CDR3 reads TGTGCCAGCAGCTTGTGGCAGGGCACGGGGTACGAGCAGTACTTC.

There are many counts of this clonotype. The V and J genes are TRBV6-1 and TRBJ2-7; TRBD1 matches at 7 bases. Unmatched junction bases numbered 4, after V lost 1 base and J lost 1 base. This CDR3 spans 15 amino acids. Germline CDR1 reads MNHNS; CDR2 reads SASEGT. As DNA, the CDR3 is TGTGCCAGCAGTGAAGGACAGGGCCCTTCCTACGAGCAGTACTTC. Translated: CASSEGQGPSYEQYF.

This clonotype has at least ten counts. V and J are TRBV19 and TRBJ1-2; 7 positions agree with TRBD1. Germline CDR1 is LNHDA and CDR2 is SQIVND (reference sequence). Losses at the gene ends were 10 bases for V and 4 bases for J; bases not matched to a gene: 21. The CDR3 consists of 17 residues. CDR3 coding DNA: TGTGCCACCATGCGACGTGAGACAGGGACGACCCCCTATGGCTACACCTTC. As protein: CATMRRETGTTPYGYTF.

This clonotype came up many times. V is TRBV3-2 and J is TRBJ2-7; the table's D call of TRBD2 was not tested on the DNA. TRBV3-2 is described as a pseudogene. The CDR3 is made up of 15 amino acids. The CDR3 sequence: CASSQDRARIYEQYF. CDR3 DNA: TGTGCCAGCAGCCAAGATAGGGCCCGGATCTACGAGCAGTACTTC.

This clonotype has ten or more counts. V and J are TRBV30 and TRBJ1-6; the D is unclear. The CDR3 is 12 amino acids. The germline CDR1 and CDR2 sequences are GTSNPN and SVGIG (reference sequence). V was shortened by 4 bases and J by 7 bases, with 8 bases between the two germline ends. CDR3 protein: CAWTAPNSPLHF. CDR3 in DNA: TGTGCCTGGACAGCCCCGAATTCACCCCTCCACTTT.

This clonotype was counted many times. This chain uses TRBV24-1 with TRBJ2-7, with D possibly being TRBD1 or TRBD2 (5 bases each). The length of the CDR3 is 13 residues. In germline, CDR1 is KGHDR, CDR2 SFDVKD. The V end was cut by 3 bases, the J end by 2 bases, with 7 bases between. The CDR3 reads CATSDGTTYEQYF. CDR3 bases: TGTGCCACCAGTGATGGGACCACCTACGAGCAGTACTTC.

This clonotype showed up many times. The V call is TRBV5-1, the J call TRBJ2-2; no firm D call. Germline V gene data show CDR1 as SGHRS and CDR2 as YFSETQ. This CDR3 region has 13 residues. V was clipped by 0 bases and J by 9 bases, with 9 bases between them. The CDR3 region has the DNA TGCGCCAGCAGCTTGGTCGGGCTTCGGGAGCTGTTTTTT. Protein product: CASSLVGLRELFF.

This clonotype appeared a few times. The chain combines TRBV12-3 or TRBV12-4 with TRBJ1-5; 9 nucleotides align to TRBD1. V shed 4 bases and J 7 bases; nucleotides not matched to a gene: 17. CDR3 length: 18 amino acids. CDR3 DNA: TGTGCCAGCAGTTCGAGGGACAGGGTAAGCGGTGAGGTACAGCCCCAGCATTTT. Residues: CASSSRDRVSGEVQPQHF.

This clonotype was detected ten times or more. The genes are TRBV9 and TRBJ1-2; D ambiguous. This CDR3 contains 14 residues. Germline V gives CDR1 SGDLS, CDR2 YYNGEE. V was shortened by 3 bases and J by 3 bases, with 12 bases between the two germline ends. This chain's CDR3 is CASSEDLNYYGYTF. The CDR3 DNA follows: TGTGCCAGCAGCGAGGACCTTAACTACTATGGCTACACCTTC.

This clonotype is a singleton in its sample. This chain links TRBV12-3 or TRBV12-4 with TRBJ2-7, with D unresolved. The CDR3 has 13 residues. Trimming pared 6 bases from V and 6 bases from J, leaving 15 bases between. The CDR3 spells CASRMAYSGEQYF. The DNA for the CDR3 is TGTGCCAGCAGAATGGCCTACTCGGGCGAGCAGTACTTC.

Ten or more counts support this clonotype. The rearrangement links TRBV10-3 to TRBJ2-7; possible D gene TRBD2, 6 bases. The V end was cut by 3 bases, the J end by 2 bases, with 20 bases between. Germline V gene lookup returns CDR1 ENHRY and CDR2 SYGVKD. The CDR3 has 17 residues. The DNA of the CDR3 is TGTGCCATCAGTGAACGAGGAGGGGTAAGTAAGGCCTACGAGCAGTACTTC. This gives the protein CAISERGGVSKAYEQYF.

This chain connects TRBV12-3 or TRBV12-4 to TRBJ1-5, with TRBD1 matching 7 bases. This CDR3 is built from 14 residues. The V segment lost 5 bases and the J segment 8 bases; nucleotides outside the gene matches: 9. The CDR3 sequence is CASSISTGSEPQHF. The DNA for the CDR3 is TGTGCCAGCAGTATATCGACAGGGAGTGAGCCCCAGCATTTT.

This clonotype was seen ten or more times. J is TRBJ1-1 and V is TRBV7-6; D perhaps matches TRBD1 (5 bases). This CDR3 comprises 17 residues. Deletions cut 5 bases from V and 1 base from J, with 20 bases between. The germline V gene has CDR1 SGHVS and CDR2 FNYEAQ. CDR3 in amino acids: CASSPWGGDGTNTEAFF. The DNA for the CDR3 is TGTGCCAGCAGCCCCTGGGGAGGGGACGGTACGAACACTGAAGCTTTCTTT.

A few counts support this clonotype. J is TRBJ2-5 and V is TRBV15; D possibly corresponds to TRBD1 (5 bases). Trimming took off 4 bases at V and 4 bases at J, with 13 bases between the two ends. CDR3 size: 14 residues. Germline lookup yields CDR1 LNHNV and CDR2 YYDKDF (reference sequence). CDR3 nucleotides: TGTGCCACCAGCACTGGGGCGGCCGGAGAGACCCAGTACTTC. Its translation: CATSTGAAGETQYF.

Ten or more counts support this clonotype. This rearrangement joins TRBV6-5 to TRBJ1-3, with TRBD1 as a possible D gene (6 bases). V was pared by 7 bases and J by 4 bases, with 14 bases between. Germline assignment: CDR1 MNHEY and CDR2 SVGAGI. This CDR3 spans 14 amino acids. CDR3 coding DNA: TGTGCCAGCACGAGGGGGAAGAACGGAAACACCATATATTTT. Its translation is CASTRGKNGNTIYF.

This clonotype came up many times. The chain is built from TRBV27 and TRBJ2-2, with 7 positions matching TRBD1. The CDR3 is 14 amino acids. Trimming removed 6 bases from V and 4 bases from J; junction bases left unmatched: 5. Germline V lookup: CDR1 MNHEY, CDR2 SMNVEV (reference sequence). The CDR3 sequence: CASSRQGGTGELFF. The DNA of the CDR3 is TGTGCCAGCAGCCGACAGGGCGGCACCGGGGAGCTGTTTTTT.

To note about this clonotype: Since a much larger clone is just one base distant, this may be a read error. The chain links TRBV3-1 to TRBJ2-6; perhaps D is TRBD1 or TRBD2 (5 bases each). The CDR3 contains 16 residues. Germline V gene sequence: CDR1 LGHDT, CDR2 YNNKEL (reference sequence). CDR3 sequence reads: CASSQGPGRGANVLNF. The CDR3 DNA is TGTGCCAGCAGCCAAGGGCCGGGACGTGGGGCCAACGTCCTGAATTTC.

Ten or more counts support this clonotype. The rearrangement links TRBV6-1 to TRBJ1-1; D call uncertain. V was trimmed by 6 bases and J by 5 bases, leaving 13 bases between them. The germline V gene encodes CDR1 MNHNS and CDR2 SASEGT. There are 13 residues in the CDR3. The CDR3 DNA is TGTGCCAGCAGGAAGGGTGTAGTGACTGAAGCTTTCTTT. Its protein product is CASRKGVVTEAFF.

There are many counts of this clonotype. The V gene is TRBV5-1, the J gene TRBJ2-2; D possibly corresponds to TRBD1 (5 bases). Germline assignment: CDR1 SGHRS and CDR2 YFSETQ. The V gene lost 8 bases and the J gene lost 0 bases, with 8 bases spanning the gap. This CDR3 contains 13 residues. The CDR3 DNA sequence: TGCGCCAGTGGACATACGAACACCGGGGAGCTGTTTTTT. Translating gives CASGHTNTGELFF.

Many counts were recorded for this clonotype. The V call is TRBV11-2, the J call TRBJ2-7; no definite D call. Germline loops: CDR1 SGHAT, CDR2 FQNNGV. Between the trimmed V and J ends, which lost 0 bases and 3 bases, there was a span of 6 bases. This CDR3 comprises 13 residues. CDR3 protein: CASSLDGVYEQYF. CDR3 DNA: TGTGCCAGCAGCTTAGATGGGGTCTACGAGCAGTACTTC.

This clonotype was found many times. V is TRBV12-3 or TRBV12-4 and J is TRBJ2-4, with D perhaps TRBD2 (6 bases). V lost 3 bases and J lost 4, with 13 bases in between. CDR3 length: 15 amino acids. The CDR3 DNA reads as TGTGCCAGCAGTTTGGGGAGGTCAATGAAAAACATTCAGTACTTC. Protein sequence: CASSLGRSMKNIQYF.

The chain combines TRBV6-2 or TRBV6-3 with TRBJ2-2, with D tentatively TRBD2 (5 bases). Germline V CDR1 and CDR2: MNHEY, SVGEGT. This CDR3 region has 18 residues. Trimming removed 6 bases at V and 0 bases at J, with 20 bases between. The CDR3 here is CASRRARTDPANTGELFF. CDR3 DNA sequence: TGTGCCAGCAGGCGGGCTCGAACAGATCCCGCGAACACCGGGGAGCTGTTTTTT.

This clonotype was found many times. V gene TRBV19 combines with J gene TRBJ1-2, with D possibly being TRBD1 (6 bases). CDR1 is LNHDA and CDR2 is SQIVND in the germline V gene (reference sequence). The CDR3 runs 15 residues. V was shortened by 7 bases and J by 4 bases, with 19 bases between the two germline ends. The CDR3 bases are TGTGCCAGTACGTATGCAGGACAGATCGCCTATGGCTACACCTTC. It specifies CASTYAGQIAYGYTF.

This clonotype was counted at least ten times. The rearrangement joins TRBV6-2 or TRBV6-3 to TRBJ1-1; 12 nucleotides agree with TRBD1. This CDR3 is 18 amino acids long. With V trimmed by 4 bases and J by 4 bases, 13 bases remained unmatched. The germline V gene has CDR1 MNHEY and CDR2 SVGEGT. CDR3 sequence (DNA): TGTGCCAGCAGTTCCAGTCGTGGGACAGGGGGCTTAGCCACTGAAGCTTTCTTT. Translation: CASSSSRGTGGLATEAFF.